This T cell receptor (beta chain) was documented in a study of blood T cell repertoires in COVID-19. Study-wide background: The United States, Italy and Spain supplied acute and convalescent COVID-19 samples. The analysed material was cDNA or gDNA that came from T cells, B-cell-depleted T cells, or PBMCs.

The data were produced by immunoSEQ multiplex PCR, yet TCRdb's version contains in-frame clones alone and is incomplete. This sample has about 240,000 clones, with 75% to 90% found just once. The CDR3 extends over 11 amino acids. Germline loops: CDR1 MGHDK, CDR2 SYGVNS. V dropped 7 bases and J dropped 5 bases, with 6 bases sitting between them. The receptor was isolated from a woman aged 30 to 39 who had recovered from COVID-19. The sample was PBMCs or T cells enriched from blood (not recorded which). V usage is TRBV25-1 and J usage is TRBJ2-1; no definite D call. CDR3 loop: CASILDNEQFF. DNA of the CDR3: TGTGCCAGCATACTTGACAATGAGCAGTTCTTC.